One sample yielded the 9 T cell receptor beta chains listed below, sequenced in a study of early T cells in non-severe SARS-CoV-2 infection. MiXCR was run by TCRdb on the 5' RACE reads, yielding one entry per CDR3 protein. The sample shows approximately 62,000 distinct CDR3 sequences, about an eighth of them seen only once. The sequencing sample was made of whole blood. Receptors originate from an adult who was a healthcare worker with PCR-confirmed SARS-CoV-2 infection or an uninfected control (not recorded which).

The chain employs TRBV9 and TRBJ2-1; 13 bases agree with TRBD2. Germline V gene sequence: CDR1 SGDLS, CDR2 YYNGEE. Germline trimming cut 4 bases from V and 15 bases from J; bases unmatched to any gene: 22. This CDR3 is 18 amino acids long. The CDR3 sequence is CASSLRWEGLAGFSARFF. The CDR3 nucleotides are TGTGCCAGCAGCCTCCGGTGGGAGGGACTAGCGGGATTCTCGGCCCGGTTCTTC.

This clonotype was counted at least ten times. The CDR3 here is CATSLGAETQYF. Written as DNA, the CDR3 is TGTGCCACCAGTCTTGGGGCCGAGACCCAGTACTTC. V usage is TRBV24-1 and J usage is TRBJ2-5; D perhaps matches TRBD1 (5 bases). Deletions cut 6 bases from V and 5 bases from J, with 9 bases between. The CDR3 runs to 12 residues. Germline CDR1 reads KGHDR; CDR2 reads SFDVKD.

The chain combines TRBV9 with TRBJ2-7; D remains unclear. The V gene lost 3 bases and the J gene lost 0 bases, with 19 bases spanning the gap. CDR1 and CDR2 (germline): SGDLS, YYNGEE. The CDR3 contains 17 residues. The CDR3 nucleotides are TGTGCCAGCAGCGCCCGTCCGGACGTCGTCAGCTCCTACGAGCAGTACTTC. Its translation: CASSARPDVVSSYEQYF. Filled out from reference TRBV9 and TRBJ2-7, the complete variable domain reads DSGVTQTPKHLITATGQRVTLRCSPRSGDLSVYWYQQSLDQGLQFLIQYYNGEERAKGNILERFSAQQFPDLHSELNLSSLELGDSALYFCASSARPDVVSSYEQYFGPGTRLTVT.

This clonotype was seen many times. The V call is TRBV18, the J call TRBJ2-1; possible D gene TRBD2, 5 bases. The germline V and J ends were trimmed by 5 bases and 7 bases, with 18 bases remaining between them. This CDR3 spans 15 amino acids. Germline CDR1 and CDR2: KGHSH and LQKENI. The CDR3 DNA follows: TGTGCCAGCTCAGCGCTGGGCGGGCCGAGAAATGAGCAGTTCTTC. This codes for CASSALGGPRNEQFF. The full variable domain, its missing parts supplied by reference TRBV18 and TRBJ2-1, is NAGVMQNPRHLVRRRGQEARLRCSPMKGHSHVYWYRQLPEEGLKFMVYLQKENIIDESGMPKERFSAEFPKEGPSILRIQQVVRGDSAAYFCASSALGGPRNEQFFGPGTRLTVL.

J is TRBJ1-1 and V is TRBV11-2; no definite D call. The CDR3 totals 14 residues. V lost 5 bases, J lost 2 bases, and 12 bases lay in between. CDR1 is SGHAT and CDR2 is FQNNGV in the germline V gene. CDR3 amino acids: CASSPGSVNTEAFF. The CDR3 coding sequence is TGTGCCAGCAGCCCCGGCTCAGTCAACACTGAAGCTTTCTTT.

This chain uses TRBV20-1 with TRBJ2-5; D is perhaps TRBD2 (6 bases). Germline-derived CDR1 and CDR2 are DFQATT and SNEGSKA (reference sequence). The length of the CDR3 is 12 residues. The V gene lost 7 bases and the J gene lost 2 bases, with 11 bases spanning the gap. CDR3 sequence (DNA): TGCAGTGTTGGCGGGGTACAAGAGACCCAGTACTTC. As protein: CSVGGVQETQYF.

This chain's CDR3 is CASSQDGSGRSNEQFF. In DNA, the CDR3 is TGCGCCAGCAGCCAAGATGGGAGCGGGAGGAGCAATGAGCAGTTCTTC. The rearrangement uses TRBV4-1 and TRBJ2-1; 9 bases are a match to TRBD2. From germline, CDR1 is MGHRA and CDR2 YSYEKL. V lost 0 bases, J lost 6 bases, and 6 bases stayed unmatched. The CDR3 is 16 amino acids.

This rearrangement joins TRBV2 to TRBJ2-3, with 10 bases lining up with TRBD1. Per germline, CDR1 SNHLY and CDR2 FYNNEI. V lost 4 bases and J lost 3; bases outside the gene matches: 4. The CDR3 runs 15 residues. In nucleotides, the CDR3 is TGTGCCAGCAGTGGCCGGACAGGGGGAACAGATACGCAGTATTTT. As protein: CASSGRTGGTDTQYF.

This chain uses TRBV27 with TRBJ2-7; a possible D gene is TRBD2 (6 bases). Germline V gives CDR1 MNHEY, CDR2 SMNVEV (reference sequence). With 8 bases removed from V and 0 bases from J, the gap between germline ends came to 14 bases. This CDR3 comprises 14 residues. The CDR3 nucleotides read TGTGCCAGCTGGACTATCCAAGGCTCCTACGAGCAGTACTTC. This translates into CASWTIQGSYEQYF.